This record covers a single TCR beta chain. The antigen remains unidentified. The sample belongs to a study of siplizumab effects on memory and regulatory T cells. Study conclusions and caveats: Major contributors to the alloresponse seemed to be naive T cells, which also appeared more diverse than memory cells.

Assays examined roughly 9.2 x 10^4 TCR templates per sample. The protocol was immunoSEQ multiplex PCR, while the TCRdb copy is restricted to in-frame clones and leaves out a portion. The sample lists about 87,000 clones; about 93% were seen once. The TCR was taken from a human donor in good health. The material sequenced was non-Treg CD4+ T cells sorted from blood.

CDR3: CASSFPLGQRWAKNIQYF. In nucleotides, the CDR3 is TGTGCCAGCAGTTTCCCACTAGGACAGCGTTGGGCCAAAAACATTCAGTACTTC. The chain joins TRBV27 to TRBJ2-4, with D possibly matching TRBD1 (6 bases). The CDR3 extends over 18 amino acids. V lost 3 bases to trimming and J lost 1 base, with 19 bases between them. The germline V gene encodes CDR1 MNHEY and CDR2 SMNVEV (reference sequence).